A single sample is the source of the 12 T cell receptor beta chains below, sequenced in a study of blood T cell repertoires in COVID-19. Sequencing was performed with immunoSEQ multiplex PCR; in TCRdb, only in-frame clones are kept and a portion is missing. The sample has 330,000 or so clones, approximately 90% seen once. Sample: peripheral blood. The receptors come from a young man with COVID-19, enrolled during active disease.

This chain joins TRBV24-1 and TRBJ2-2, with D maybe TRBD1 (6 bases). The CDR3 runs 16 residues. V was cut by 3 bases and J by 4 bases, with 14 bases left in between. The V gene's germline CDR1 is KGHDR and CDR2 SFDVKD. The CDR3 region has the DNA TGTGCCACCAGTGATCCTTCGAAGGGGGTCACCGGGGAGCTGTTTTTT. Its translation is CATSDPSKGVTGELFF.

The rearrangement links TRBV12-5 to TRBJ2-3, with TRBD1 identical over 7 bases. This CDR3 has 15 residues. V lost 5 bases, J lost 0 bases, and 5 bases stayed unmatched. The germline V gene has CDR1 LGHNT and CDR2 FRNRAP. The CDR3 here is CASGRQGPSTDTQYF. The CDR3 nucleotides are TGTGCTAGTGGTCGACAGGGTCCTAGCACAGATACGCAGTATTTT.

The V and J genes are TRBV6-6 and TRBJ1-1, with TRBD1 identical over 9 bases. The V segment lost 0 bases and the J segment 4 bases; nucleotides outside the gene matches: 0. CDR1 and CDR2 from the germline V gene are MNHNY and SVGAGI (reference sequence). CDR3 length equals 14 residues. The CDR3 region is CASSYSTGGTEAFF. CDR3 nucleotide sequence: TGTGCCAGCAGTTACTCGACAGGGGGCACTGAAGCTTTCTTT.

The CDR3 sequence is CASSLGDWRGHTDTQYF. DNA of the CDR3: TGTGCCAGCAGCTTAGGGGACTGGCGGGGGCACACAGATACGCAGTATTTT. The gene calls are TRBV7-9 and TRBJ2-3, with D perhaps TRBD2 (7 bases). Trimming pared 1 base from V and 2 bases from J, leaving 16 bases between. CDR1 SEHNR and CDR2 FQNEAQ come from the germline V gene (reference sequence). This CDR3 has 17 residues.

The table lists this clone with a few counts. The V gene is TRBV6-1, the J gene TRBJ2-7; TRBD2 matches at 10 bases. The CDR3 consists of 14 residues. The V and J ends lost 3 bases and 5 bases, in that order; junction bases with no gene match: 4. Germline V gene data show CDR1 as MNHNS and CDR2 as SASEGT. The CDR3 DNA reads TGTGCCAGCAGTGATAGCGGGAGGTCAAACGAGCAGTACTTC. It yields the protein CASSDSGRSNEQYF.

The chain recombines TRBV18 with TRBJ1-1; no clear D. This CDR3 spans 13 amino acids. V lost 8 bases and J 3 bases, leaving 13 bases between the germline ends. Germline loops: CDR1 KGHSH, CDR2 LQKENI. CDR3 sequence: CASKGGIDTEAFF. CDR3 nucleotides: TGTGCCAGCAAAGGAGGTATAGACACTGAAGCTTTCTTT.

The chain carries TRBV10-3 and TRBJ2-1, with a weak D call TRBD2 (5 bases). The CDR3 covers 16 residues. Trimming took off 6 bases at V and 0 bases at J, with 15 bases between the two ends. From germline, CDR1 is ENHRY and CDR2 SYGVKD. CDR3 sequence: CAIRSRTGSSYNEQFF. The CDR3 coding sequence is TGTGCCATCAGATCCCGGACGGGGAGCTCCTACAATGAGCAGTTCTTC.

The chain is built from TRBV11-3 and TRBJ2-3; TRBD2 matches 8 bases. The CDR3 loop spans 16 amino acids. Germline assignment: CDR1 SGHNT and CDR2 YENEEA. V lost 1 base and J lost 6; bases outside the gene matches: 9. CDR3 region: CASSLGGGLGYDTQYF. CDR3 DNA: TGTGCCAGCAGCTTAGGGGGGGGACTAGGATATGATACGCAGTATTTT.

The chain recombines TRBV6-5 with TRBJ1-2, with 9 bases aligning to TRBD1. This CDR3 is 15 amino acids long. Germline V gives CDR1 MNHEY, CDR2 SVGAGI. The junction had 10 bases not matched to a gene; V was cut back by 4 bases and J by 7 bases. In nucleotides, the CDR3 is TGTGCCAGCAGTTCGACAGGGGGATCGGTGTTTGGCTACACCTTC. This translates into CASSSTGGSVFGYTF.

The V call is TRBV19, the J call TRBJ1-5, with 9 bases aligning to TRBD1. CDR1 is LNHDA and CDR2 is SQIVND in the germline V gene (reference sequence). V trimming: 8 bases; J trimming: 0 bases; junction bases outside the gene matches: 11. CDR3 length equals 17 residues. CDR3 amino acids: CASDRGQGAYSNQPQHF. DNA of the CDR3: TGTGCCAGTGATCGGGGACAGGGCGCATATAGCAATCAGCCCCAGCATTTT.

This clone has only a few counts. The V and J genes are TRBV7-8 and TRBJ2-7, with D perhaps TRBD1 or TRBD2 (9 bases each). This CDR3 spans 17 amino acids. Germline values: CDR1 SGHVS, CDR2 FQNEAQ. Trimming took 5 bases from V and 6 from J, leaving 26 bases between them. The CDR3 spells CASSPRDRVLAGGEQYF. The DNA for the CDR3 is TGTGCCAGCAGCCCCCGGGACAGGGTACTAGCGGGCGGCGAGCAGTACTTC.

The chain uses TRBV18 and TRBJ2-7; 7 bases map to TRBD1. This CDR3 has 15 residues. V was pared by 0 bases and J by 3 bases, with 5 bases of the junction left unmatched. Germline V gene data show CDR1 as KGHSH and CDR2 as LQKENI. CDR3 sequence reads: CASSPPRDSLYEQYF. CDR3 DNA sequence: TGTGCCAGCTCACCACCCCGGGACAGCCTCTACGAGCAGTACTTC.